A selection of T cell receptor beta chains follows, all from one sample in a study of cytomegalovirus exposure and HLA in healthy donors. The protocol was immunoSEQ multiplex PCR, while the TCRdb copy is restricted to in-frame clones and leaves out a portion. The table lists under 250,000 clones. The sample consisted of PBMCs. These receptors all stem from a girl between 2 and 10 years old in good health and CMV-seropositive. CDR3s include the opening cysteine and the closing phenylalanine or tryptophan. The order of the fields is V gene, J gene, D gene, CDR3 DNA, CDR3 protein. D genes are given only for firm matches.

>TRBV5-1|TRBJ1-2|.
TGCGCCAGCAGCGCGCACCTGAAGACGGAGAACTATGGCTACACCTTC
CASSAHLKTENYGYTF
>TRBV21-1|TRBJ1-1|.
TGTGCCAGCACCACCGGGGGGAACCCTGAAGCTTTCTTT
CASTTGGNPEAFF
>TRBV28|TRBJ1-1|.
TGTGCCAGCAGTTTAGAGTTTGGAGGGCTGAACACTGAAGCTTTCTTT
CASSLEFGGLNTEAFF
>TRBV11-2|TRBJ2-5|.
TGTGCCAGCAGCGCAGAGGGCGTGGGGGCAGAGACCCAGTACTTC
CASSAEGVGAETQYF
>TRBV11-2|TRBJ2-3|.
TGTGCCAGCAGCTTAGAGGTAGAACGCACAGATACGCAGTATTTT
CASSLEVERTDTQYF
>TRBV5-6|TRBJ2-1|TRBD2
TGTGCCAGCAGCTCGGGACTAGCGAGAGAGCAGTTCTTC
CASSSGLAREQFF
>TRBV28|TRBJ2-3|TRBD1
TGTGCCAGCAGTTCACGACCGGGACAGGGACACGGGGATACGCAGTATTTT
CASSSRPGQGHGDTQYF
>TRBV5-4|TRBJ2-3|TRBD2
TGTGCCAGCAGCTTGGGGTTATTTAGCGGGAGGACAACAGATACGCAGTATTTT
CASSLGLFSGRTTDTQYF
>TRBV7-3|TRBJ2-2|.
TGTGCCAGCAGCCTTATATCCGGGGAGCTGTTTTTT
CASSLISGELFF
>TRBV7-2|TRBJ2-5|.
TGTGCCAGCAGCTTAGTTGTCCAGCCGGGGGAGACCCAGTACTTC
CASSLVVQPGETQYF
>TRBV5-5|TRBJ1-1|.
TGTGCCAGCAGCATAAGACGCGAGGGTGAAGCTTTCTTT
CASSIRREGEAFF
>TRBV19|TRBJ2-1|TRBD2
TGTGCCAGTAGTAGGACTAGCGGGAGGGCCGGCAATGAGCAGTTCTTC
CASSRTSGRAGNEQFF
>TRBV25-1|TRBJ1-2|TRBD1
TGTGCCAGCAGTGGAGTCGGGACAGTGATGTATGGCTACACCTTC
CASSGVGTVMYGYTF
>TRBV7-2|TRBJ2-1|.
TGTGCCAGCAGCTTAGCTCGGGTGCCGGGAAACAATGAGCAGTTCTTC
CASSLARVPGNNEQFF
>TRBV6-5|TRBJ2-5|TRBD2
TGTGCCAGCAGTTACTCGGGGAGCGGGAAGGAGACCCAGTACTTC
CASSYSGSGKETQYF
>TRBV28|TRBJ1-2|.
TGTGCCAGCAGTCCGGGGGATGGTAACTATGGCTACACCTTC
CASSPGDGNYGYTF
>TRBV10-3|TRBJ1-2|.
TGTGCCATCAGTACCATGAATCAGGGGACGCGGGACTATGGCTACACCTTC
CAISTMNQGTRDYGYTF
>TRBV19|TRBJ2-2|TRBD1
TGTGCCAGTACCGGGATCCGGGACAGAAGGATGAACACCGGGGAGCTGTTTTTT
CASTGIRDRRMNTGELFF
>TRBV7-9|TRBJ2-3|.
TGTGCCAGCAGCTTAAAGGTCGCGGCTAGCGAGTCCACAGATACGCAGTATTTT
CASSLKVAASESTDTQYF
>TRBV5-1|TRBJ2-7|TRBD2
TGCGCCAGTAGGACTAGCGGAACCTACGAGCAGTACTTC
CASRTSGTYEQYF
>TRBV19|TRBJ2-1|.
TGTGCCAGTAGTATAGCAGGGGATCATCGTTACAATGAGCAGTTCTTC
CASSIAGDHRYNEQFF
>TRBV5-4|TRBJ2-5|TRBD2
TGTGCCAGCAGCCAGCCGTCCCCCGGGACTAGAGAAGAGACCCAGTACTTC
CASSQPSPGTREETQYF
>TRBV28|TRBJ2-1|TRBD2
TGTGCCAGCAGTATCGGGACTAGCGGGGGGGCGGGTGAGCAGTTCTTC
CASSIGTSGGAGEQFF
>TRBV5-6|TRBJ2-2|TRBD1
TGTGCCAGCAGCTTGGGACAGGGGGCAATCGGGGAGCTGTTTTTT
CASSLGQGAIGELFF
>TRBV27|TRBJ1-1|.
TGTGCCAGCAGTGGGGCGGTGGGAGGGGCTGAAGCTTTCTTT
CASSGAVGGAEAFF
>TRBV19|TRBJ2-5|TRBD2
TGTGCCAGTAGTAGGCGAGAGAGGCTAGCGGGAGGGCCCAGAGAGACCCAGTACTTC
CASSRRERLAGGPRETQYF
>TRBV7-2|TRBJ2-1|TRBD2
TGTGCCAGCAGCCTTAGCGGGAGTCCCTACAATGAGCAGTTCTTC
CASSLSGSPYNEQFF
>TRBV7-9|TRBJ2-3|TRBD1
TGTGCCAGCAGGACTGGACAGGGGGCCACAGATACGCAGTATTTT
CASRTGQGATDTQYF
>TRBV9|TRBJ2-3|.
TGTGCCAGCAGCGTAGGGAAGAGGGAAAGCACAGATACGCAGTATTTT
CASSVGKRESTDTQYF
>TRBV6-5|TRBJ1-2|.
TGTGCCAGCAGTTACTCGAAGGGGTTTGGCTACACCTTC
CASSYSKGFGYTF
>TRBV6-1|TRBJ2-3|.
TGTGCCAGCAGTGGTCGTGGGGGGAACACAGATACGCAGTATTTT
CASSGRGGNTDTQYF
>TRBV7-2|TRBJ2-1|TRBD2
TGTGCCAGCAGCCCAGGGCCGGGACTAGCGGGAGTAAATGAGCAGTTCTTC
CASSPGPGLAGVNEQFF
>TRBV7-9|TRBJ2-7|TRBD2
TGTGCCAGCAGCTTCGGGACTAGCGGGACCTTCTACGAGCAGTACTTC
CASSFGTSGTFYEQYF
>TRBV13|TRBJ2-7|TRBD1
TGTGCCAGCAGCCCGGACAGGGCCTACGAGCAGTACTTC
CASSPDRAYEQYF
>TRBV14|TRBJ2-1|.
TGTGCCAGCAGCCATTCAGGGGCCTACAATGAGCAGTTCTTC
CASSHSGAYNEQFF
>TRBV14|TRBJ2-7|.
TGTGCCAGCAGCCACGGAACCGGGACAAGCGACGAGCAGTACTTC
CASSHGTGTSDEQYF
>TRBV27|TRBJ2-2|TRBD2
TGTGCCAGCAGCTTCGGACTAGACGCCGGGGAGCTGTTTTTT
CASSFGLDAGELFF
>TRBV4-1|TRBJ2-1|.
TGCGCCAGCAGCCAAGGGGACACCAGCTCCTACAATGAGCAGTTCTTC
CASSQGDTSSYNEQFF
>TRBV21-1|TRBJ2-2|.
TGTGCCAGCAGCGAAGGTCGGGGCGGGGAGCTGTTTTTT
CASSEGRGGELFF
>TRBV5-4|TRBJ2-2|.
TGTGCCAGCAGCTTGGGGCGGACGAACACCGGGGAGCTGTTTTTT
CASSLGRTNTGELFF
>TRBV14|TRBJ1-3|.
TGTGCCAGCAGCCAAGACCCTGGGACTCCCTCTGGAAACACCATATATTTT
CASSQDPGTPSGNTIYF
>TRBV4-1|TRBJ1-2|TRBD1
TGCGCCAGCAGCCAACCGGGACAGGGGGCGTCTGGCTACACCTTC
CASSQPGQGASGYTF
>TRBV28|TRBJ1-2|.
TGTGCCAGCAGCTCCGGACAAGCCCTTAACTATGGCTACACCTTC
CASSSGQALNYGYTF
>TRBV29-1|TRBJ2-1|TRBD2
TGCAGCGTTGAATTCCTAGCGGGAGGGCCGGGTATCAATGAGCAGTTCTTC
CSVEFLAGGPGINEQFF
>TRBV5-1|TRBJ2-5|TRBD1
TGCGCCAGCAGCCCGGGACAGGGAGAGACCCAGTACTTC
CASSPGQGETQYF
>TRBV10-3|TRBJ2-7|.
TGTGCCATCAGTGAGGGACAGAAAGACGAGCAGTACTTC
CAISEGQKDEQYF
>TRBV19|TRBJ1-1|TRBD1
TGTGCCAGTAGTCTTGGTCCGACAGGGGCGAACACTGAAGCTTTCTTT
CASSLGPTGANTEAFF
>TRBV28|TRBJ1-1|TRBD1
TGTGCCAGCAGCGAGGGGGCCGGGTACACTGAAGCTTTCTTT
CASSEGAGYTEAFF
>TRBV19|TRBJ2-7|TRBD1
TGTGCCAGTAGTGCACAGGGGCACTCCTACGAGCAGTACTTC
CASSAQGHSYEQYF
>TRBV19|TRBJ2-3|.
TGTGCCAGTAGTATTTGGGACCGACAGGGAGGAGATACGCAGTATTTT
CASSIWDRQGGDTQYF
>TRBV11-2|TRBJ2-5|.
TGTGCCAGCAGCCGCAGGGTCGGCGAGACCCAGTACTTC
CASSRRVGETQYF
>TRBV10-1|TRBJ1-2|TRBD1
TGCGCCAGCAGCCCCGGACAGGCCGGAGGCTACACCTTC
CASSPGQAGGYTF
>TRBV6-1|TRBJ2-7|TRBD1
TGTGCCAGCAGTGGTCCGGGACAGTCTTACGAGCAGTACTTC
CASSGPGQSYEQYF
>TRBV27|TRBJ2-7|TRBD1
TGTGCCAGTTCCCGGGACAGGACCTACGAGCAGTACTTC
CASSRDRTYEQYF
>TRBV2|TRBJ2-2|.
TGTGCCAGCAGGAGGACAGAGAACACCGGGGAGCTGTTTTTT
CASRRTENTGELFF
>TRBV7-3|TRBJ2-7|TRBD1
TGTGCCAGCAGCCGTGGGGCAGGGGGCGAGCAGTACTTC
CASSRGAGGEQYF